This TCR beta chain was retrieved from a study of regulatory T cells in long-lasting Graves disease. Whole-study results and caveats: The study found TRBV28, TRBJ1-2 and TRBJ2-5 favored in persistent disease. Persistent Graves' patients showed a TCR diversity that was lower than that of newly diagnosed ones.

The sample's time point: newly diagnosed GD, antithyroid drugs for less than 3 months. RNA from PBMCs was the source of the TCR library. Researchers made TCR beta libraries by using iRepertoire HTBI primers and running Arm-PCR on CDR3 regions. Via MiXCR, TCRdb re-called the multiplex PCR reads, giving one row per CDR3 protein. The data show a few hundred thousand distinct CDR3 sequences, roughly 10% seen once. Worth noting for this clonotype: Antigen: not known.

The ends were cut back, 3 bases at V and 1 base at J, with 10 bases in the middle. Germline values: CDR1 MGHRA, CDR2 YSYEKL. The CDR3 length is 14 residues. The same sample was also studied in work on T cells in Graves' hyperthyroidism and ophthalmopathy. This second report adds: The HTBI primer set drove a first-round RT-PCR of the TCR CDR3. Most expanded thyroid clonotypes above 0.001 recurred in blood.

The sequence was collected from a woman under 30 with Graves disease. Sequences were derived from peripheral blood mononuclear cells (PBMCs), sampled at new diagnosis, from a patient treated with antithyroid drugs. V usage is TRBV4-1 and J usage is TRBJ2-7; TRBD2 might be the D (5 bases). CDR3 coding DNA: TGCGCCAGCAGCCAGAGGGCCGTTTCCTACGAGCAGTACTTC. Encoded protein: CASSQRAVSYEQYF.